Sequencing of this T cell receptor beta chain was carried out in a study of beta chain features in type 1 diabetes. Notes on the study in general: Because the template was cDNA, high-expressing cells might be over-represented.

Germline lookup yields CDR1 MNHNS and CDR2 SASEGT. The CDR3 loop spans 14 amino acids. V lost 1 base to trimming and J lost 4 bases, with 11 bases between them. The table lists this clone with a few counts. Antigen unknown. The sequenced template was cDNA made from the entire isolated RNA. TCRdb keeps only in-frame clones here, not all; method: immunoSEQ multiplex PCR. The table includes fewer than 350,000 clones, around 7.8% detected once. Material for sequencing was central memory CD4+ T cells from blood. The genes are TRBV6-1 and TRBJ2-7; D remains unclear. The TCR comes from a woman aged 18-29 years in good health. The chain's CDR3 is CASSEGPSIYEQYV. The CDR3 coding sequence is TGTGCCAGCAGTGAAGGGCCGAGTATATACGAGCAGTACGTC.